This passage covers 17 T cell receptor beta chains from one sample sequenced in a study of T cell clonality in common variable immunodeficiency (dated by TCRdb to 2015 to 2017). Libraries were prepared through the immunoSEQ multiplex PCR assay. The clones in this table, taken by TCRdb from immuneACCESS, are in-frame only. Not every clone is retained; where verified, under half of the shortfall comes from an unresolved V gene, and the cause of the rest is unknown. This sample contains about 59,000 clones, none of which is a singleton. The biggest ten clones account for around 0.84% of the sample. Sequencing input: peripheral blood mononuclear cells. The receptors derive from a person between 18 and 70 years old in good health.

The table lists this clone with many counts. The CDR3: CASTAGPDNEQFF. The DNA read from the CDR3 is TGTGCCAGCACCGCGGGCCCGGACAATGAG. The rearrangement joins TRBV7-9 to TRBJ2-1; D is possibly TRBD2 (5 bases). The DNA ends 3 residues before the CDR3 does, and the rest of the CDR3 is filled in from the germline J gene. Trimming took off 7 bases at V and 5 bases at J, with 12 bases between the two ends. Germline assignment: CDR1 SEHNR and CDR2 FQNEAQ (reference sequence). The CDR3 length is 13 residues. The entire variable domain, with the rest obtained from reference TRBV7-9 and TRBJ2-1, is as follows: DTGVSQNPRHKITKRGQNVTFRCDPISEHNRLYWYRQTLGQGPEFLTYFQNEAQLEKSRLLSDRFSAERPKGSFSTLEIQRTEQGDSAMYLCASTAGPDNEQFFGPGTRLTVL.

This clone appeared many times. The read stops 3 residues short of the end of the CDR3; the missing end is completed from the germline J gene. The chain joins TRBV28 to TRBJ1-5; D is perhaps TRBD1 (6 bases). V dropped 4 bases and J dropped 0 bases, with 13 bases sitting between them. Per germline, CDR1 MDHEN and CDR2 SYDVKM. The CDR3 is 16 residues long. The sequenced CDR3 bases are TGTGCCAGCAGTTCCTCAGGGACACCTAGCAATCAGCCC. Translation: CASSSSGTPSNQP. The entire CDR3 sequence reads CASSSSGTPSNQPQHF.

This clone was seen repeatedly, ten times or more. The read falls 3 residues short of the CDR3 end, and the missing part is taken from the germline J gene. This chain uses TRBV15 with TRBJ2-3; TRBD1 is a possible D gene (7 bases). Germline V gives CDR1 LNHNV, CDR2 YYDKDF (reference sequence). The V gene lost 5 bases and the J gene lost 6 bases, with 15 bases spanning the gap. This CDR3 has 14 residues. Here the CDR3 reads CATSLDREADTQYF. The DNA read from the CDR3 is TGTGCCACCAGCCTAGACAGGGAGGCGGATACG.

This clone came up many times. With the read ending 3 residues before the CDR3 end, the germline J gene is used to fill in that end. The genes are TRBV7-9 and TRBJ2-6, with D maybe TRBD1 (5 bases). In germline, CDR1 is SEHNR, CDR2 FQNEAQ (reference sequence). CDR3 length: 14 residues. V was cut by 5 bases and J by 4 bases, with 9 bases left in between. The sequenced CDR3 bases are TGTGCCAGCAGCGTAAACAGGGGGGCCAACGTC. Translated: CASSVNRGANV. In full, the CDR3 is CASSVNRGANVLTF. Supplemented by reference TRBV7-9 and TRBJ2-6, the full variable domain reads DTGVSQNPRHKITKRGQNVTFRCDPISEHNRLYWYRQTLGQGPEFLTYFQNEAQLEKSRLLSDRFSAERPKGSFSTLEIQRTEQGDSAMYLCASSVNRGANVLTFGAGSRLTVL.

The table lists this clone with a few counts. Sequencing ends 3 residues short of the CDR3 end; the germline J gene provides the rest. Other DNA sequences from this sample encode an identical CDR3 as well. J is TRBJ1-1 and V is TRBV5-6; 7 nucleotides match TRBD1. Germline lookup yields CDR1 SGHDT and CDR2 YYEEEE. This CDR3 region has 15 residues. V trimming: 2 bases; J trimming: 4 bases; junction bases outside the gene matches: 8. The covered CDR3 bases are TGTGCCAGCAGCTTAGGATCGACAGGGCCCACTGAA. Its translation is CASSLGSTGPTE. The whole CDR3 sequence is CASSLGSTGPTEAFF.

This clone appeared a few times. This may be a read error, as it is one base from a much larger clone. The CDR3 extends 3 residues past the end of the read, so its final part is completed from the germline J gene. The chain carries TRBV18 and TRBJ2-2, with TRBD1 as a possible D gene (5 bases). Germline loops: CDR1 KGHSH, CDR2 LQKENI. The CDR3 is made up of 17 amino acids. Partial CDR3 DNA: TGTGCCAGCTCACCAACTAATCCGAATTCTGGGGCCAACGTG. Translated, it gives CASSPTNPNSGANV. From start to end, the CDR3 is CASSPTNPNSGANVLFF.

The part of the CDR3 DNA that was read is TGTGCCAGCAGCCAGGGACTAGCGTTGGAGACC. Its translation is CASSQGLALET. The whole CDR3 sequence reads CASSQGLALETQYF. The chain joins TRBV11-1 to TRBJ2-5; the match to TRBD2 covers 10 bases. Read coverage stops 3 residues before the CDR3 terminus; the germline J gene supplies the remainder. Germline CDR1 SGHAT, CDR2 FQDESV (reference sequence). Losses at the gene ends were 5 bases for V and 5 bases for J; bases not matched to a gene: 5. The length of the CDR3 is 14 residues.

A remark on this clone: The read ends 3 residues before the CDR3 terminus; that terminus is restored from the germline J gene. The J gene is TRBJ1-2, the V gene TRBV30, with TRBD1 identical over 8 bases. Germline values: CDR1 GTSNPN, CDR2 SVGIG (reference sequence). Unmatched junction bases numbered 8, after V lost 4 bases and J lost 7 bases. The CDR3 contains 13 residues. The sequenced CDR3 bases are TGTGCCTGGACTAGGACAGGGAGGGCTGGC. Its protein is CAWTRTGRAG. The CDR3, in full, reads CAWTRTGRAGYTF.

This clone showed up many times. The CDR3 end is not reached by the read, which stops 3 residues before it; the germline J gene fills it in. V is TRBV30 and J is TRBJ2-2, with 7 nucleotides matching TRBD2. The germline gives CDR1 GTSNPN, CDR2 SVGIG (reference sequence). The CDR3 is 17 amino acids. The J segment lost 5 bases and the V segment lost 1 base, leaving 13 bases of the junction unmatched. The covered CDR3 bases are TGTGCCTGGAGTGGGGGGGGTAGCGGAAGATGGACCGGGGAG. Protein: CAWSGGGSGRWTGE. The CDR3 in its entirety is CAWSGGGSGRWTGELFF.

This clone showed up many times. The read terminates 3 residues ahead of where the CDR3 ends, so the germline J gene completes it. The J gene is TRBJ2-1, the V gene TRBV19, with no clear D. Germline CDR1 and CDR2: LNHDA and SQIVND (reference sequence). The CDR3 is made up of 16 amino acids. Trimming left V 5 bases short and J 4 bases short, with 18 bases between. Incomplete CDR3 DNA: TGTGCCAGTAGTCCATTTGGTTCAGGCAGATACAATGAG. It yields the protein CASSPFGSGRYNE. The complete CDR3 reads CASSPFGSGRYNEQFF.

This clone was found many times. The sequenced fragment ends 3 residues before the CDR3 boundary, so the rest is inferred from the germline J gene. The gene calls are TRBV18 and TRBJ2-2; D is possibly TRBD2 (6 bases). V lost 2 bases and J 1 base, leaving 11 bases between the germline ends. The CDR3 is made up of 16 amino acids. Germline V gene lookup returns CDR1 KGHSH and CDR2 LQKENI. CDR3 bases read: TGTGCCAGCTCACCAGGCGGGAAGGGGAACACCGGGGAG. Its translation: CASSPGGKGNTGE. The CDR3 as a whole reads CASSPGGKGNTGELFF.

This clone showed up many times. The DNA ends 3 residues before the CDR3 does, and the rest of the CDR3 is filled in from the germline J gene. The chain has TRBV30 and TRBJ1-1; 9 bases are a match to TRBD1. Per germline, CDR1 GTSNPN and CDR2 SVGIG (reference sequence). CDR3 length: 15 residues. Losses at the gene ends were 3 bases for V and 4 bases for J; bases not matched to a gene: 9. CDR3 sequence: CAWSRDRDWGTEAFF. The sequenced CDR3 bases are TGTGCCTGGAGCCGGGACAGGGATTGGGGCACTGAA.

This clone occurred many times. The read ends 3 residues early relative to the CDR3; the germline J gene fills the gap. The chain has TRBV23-1 and TRBJ1-1, with TRBD1 matching 7 bases. TRBV23-1 is an ORF, and what it does is uncertain. J gave up 1 base and V 2 bases, and 16 bases lay outside the gene matches. The CDR3 length is 19 residues. The CDR3: CASSQPEGLEGAENTEAFF. CDR3 DNA (partial): TGCGCCAGCAGTCAACCGGAGGGTCTCGAGGGGGCGGAGAACACTGAA.

This clone was detected ten times or more. Partial CDR3 DNA: TGTGCCAGCAGCCCTGGGGACAGATCCGAAAAA. This encodes CASSPGDRSEK. The complete CDR3 protein is CASSPGDRSEKLFF. J is TRBJ1-4 and V is TRBV9; 7 nucleotides match TRBD1. The read finishes 3 residues shy of the CDR3 end, and the germline J gene is used to complete it. This CDR3 spans 14 amino acids. With V trimmed by 4 bases and J by 8 bases, 8 bases remained unmatched. Per germline, CDR1 SGDLS and CDR2 YYNGEE. The variable domain in full, completed from reference TRBV9 and TRBJ1-4, reads DSGVTQTPKHLITATGQRVTLRCSPRSGDLSVYWYQQSLDQGLQFLIQYYNGEERAKGNILERFSAQQFPDLHSELNLSSLELGDSALYFCASSPGDRSEKLFFGSGTQLSVL.

This clone was recorded many times. The DNA ends 3 residues before the CDR3 does, and the rest of the CDR3 is filled in from the germline J gene. The genes are TRBV4-1 and TRBJ1-4; 7 bases line up with TRBD1. V shed 4 bases and J 5 bases; nucleotides not matched to a gene: 7. Germline-derived CDR1 and CDR2 are MGHRA and YSYEKL. This CDR3 has 15 residues. CDR3 sequence: CASSPTGTVNEKLFF. The DNA read from the CDR3 is TGCGCCAGCAGCCCGACCGGGACAGTAAATGAAAAA.

The table lists this clone with a few counts. With the read ending 3 residues before the CDR3 end, the germline J gene is used to fill in that end. The chain uses TRBV7-3 and TRBJ2-1; TRBD2 agrees at 7 bases. The CDR3 has 15 residues. V was pared by 5 bases and J by 7 bases, with 11 bases of the junction left unmatched. Germline values: CDR1 SGHTA, CDR2 FQGTGA. CDR3 DNA (partial): TGTGCCAGCAGCCCGAATGGGGGGGACCAAAATGAG. The encoded protein is CASSPNGGDQNE. The full CDR3 protein is CASSPNGGDQNEQFF.

Points on this clone: The CDR3 extends 3 residues past the end of the read, so its final part is completed from the germline J gene. The V and J genes are TRBV10-2 and TRBJ1-1; TRBD1 is a possible D gene (6 bases). Looked up from germline, CDR1 is WSHSY and CDR2 is SAAADI. This CDR3 is built from 13 residues. The V end was cut by 4 bases, the J end by 1 base, with 7 bases between. CDR3 sequence reads: CASSAQGNTEAFF. The part of the CDR3 DNA that was read is TGCGCCAGCAGTGCACAGGGGAACACTGAA.